These 13 T cell receptor beta chains share one sample of origin, sequenced in a study of beta chain features in type 1 diabetes. Study-wide results and limits: Moderately but significantly shorter TCRB CDR3s were found in Type 1 diabetes patients in all four CD4+ subsets.

These TCRs' antigens remain unknown. Investigators reverse transcribed all isolated RNA, so they sequenced expressed TCRB transcripts. TCRdb keeps only in-frame clones here, not all; method: immunoSEQ multiplex PCR. The table includes about 400,000 clones, around an eighth detected once. Sequencing input: naive CD4+ T cells from blood. The receptors stem from a woman aged 18 to 35 with type 1 diabetes.

This clone was counted between two and nine times. The chain employs TRBV6-6 and TRBJ2-5; 9 positions agree with TRBD2. The CDR3 is 14 residues long. Per germline, CDR1 MNHNY and CDR2 SVGAGI (reference sequence). J gave up 4 bases and V 4 bases, and 4 bases lay outside the gene matches. The CDR3 bases are TGTGCCAGCAGTTCCCCGCGGGGGGGAGAGACCCAGTACTTC. Protein: CASSSPRGGETQYF.

This chain links TRBV28 with TRBJ2-7; D gene uncertain. There are 15 residues in the CDR3. V shed 2 bases and J shed 2 bases, with 13 bases lying between them. Germline CDR1 and CDR2: MDHEN and SYDVKM. The CDR3 protein is CASSLISGVTYEQYF. The CDR3, as DNA: TGTGCCAGCAGTTTAATTAGTGGAGTAACCTACGAGCAGTACTTC.

The rearrangement uses TRBV11-3 and TRBJ2-6; 7 bases fit TRBD1. CDR1 is SGHNT, CDR2 YENEEA, per germline. Germline trimming cut 5 bases from V and 2 bases from J; bases unmatched to any gene: 3. The CDR3 has 15 amino acids. The CDR3 coding sequence is TGTGCCAGCAGCACAGGGACAGCTGGGGCCAACGTCCTGACTTTC. Protein sequence: CASSTGTAGANVLTF.

This rearrangement joins TRBV19 to TRBJ1-1; D remains unclear. Germline V gene data show CDR1 as LNHDA and CDR2 as SQIVND (reference sequence). The CDR3 sequence is 15 residues long. Between the trimmed V and J ends, which lost 3 bases and 1 base, there was a span of 12 bases. CDR3 protein: CASSIPSVQNTEAFF. CDR3 nucleotides: TGTGCCAGTAGTATTCCATCAGTCCAGAACACTGAAGCTTTCTTT.

The J gene is TRBJ1-1, the V gene TRBV5-1, with D possibly matching TRBD1 (6 bases). The V and J ends lost 2 bases and 0 bases respectively, with 14 bases between them. The germline gives CDR1 SGHRS, CDR2 YFSETQ. The CDR3 sequence is 16 residues long. Here the CDR3 DNA reads TGCGCCAGCAGCTTCTCGGCAGGGGCCGTGAACACTGAAGCTTTCTTT. The encoded protein is CASSFSAGAVNTEAFF.

The rearrangement uses TRBV2 and TRBJ2-2; D ambiguous. There are 17 residues in the CDR3. V lost 0 bases and J lost 4, with 15 bases in between. Per germline, CDR1 SNHLY and CDR2 FYNNEI. CDR3 in amino acids: CASSEASAWAGTGELFF. As DNA, the CDR3 is TGTGCCAGCAGTGAAGCCTCCGCGTGGGCTGGCACCGGGGAGCTGTTTTTT.

There are a few counts of this clone. For the CDR3, the DNA is TGTGCCAGCTCACCAGAGACAGGGATCTATGGCTACACCTTC. Translated: CASSPETGIYGYTF. The chain carries TRBV18 and TRBJ1-2; the match to TRBD1 covers 7 bases. This CDR3 contains 14 residues. Germline values: CDR1 KGHSH, CDR2 LQKENI. Unmatched junction bases numbered 4, after V lost 2 bases and J lost 4 bases.

This clone occurred a few times. The rearrangement uses TRBV28 and TRBJ2-6; tentatively, D is TRBD2 (6 bases). Germline CDR1 is MDHEN and CDR2 is SYDVKM. CDR3 size: 17 residues. V was trimmed by 2 bases and J by 3 bases, leaving 14 bases between them. CDR3 in amino acids: CASSLAGGPLGANVLTF. As DNA, the CDR3 is TGTGCCAGCAGTTTAGCCGGGGGTCCTCTTGGGGCCAACGTCCTGACTTTC.

This clone was picked up one time. This sequence joins TRBV6-1 and TRBJ1-2; 7 bases line up with TRBD1. Germline V gene sequence: CDR1 MNHNS, CDR2 SASEGT. After removal of 0 bases from V and 4 bases from J, the junction contained 2 bases not matched to a gene. The CDR3 contains 14 residues. As DNA, the CDR3 is TGTGCCAGCAGTGAAGCGGGGACAGTCTATGGCTACACCTTC. It codes for CASSEAGTVYGYTF.

The chain recombines TRBV19 with TRBJ2-4, with TRBD2 matching over 8 bases. With 3 bases clipped from V and 0 bases from J, the junction kept 13 bases outside the gene matches. Germline V gene sequence: CDR1 LNHDA, CDR2 SQIVND (reference sequence). This CDR3 has 19 amino acids. The CDR3 bases are TGTGCCAGTAGTATCAGGACTAGCAGACGAGGGGTAGCCAAAAACATTCAGTACTTC. It is translated as CASSIRTSRRGVAKNIQYF.

Only a few counts were recorded for this clone. The V call is TRBV27, the J call TRBJ2-1; a weak D match, TRBD2 (7 bases). Germline CDR1 reads MNHEY; CDR2 reads SMNVEV (reference sequence). This CDR3 contains 15 residues. Trimming shortened V by 6 bases and J by 8 bases, and 20 bases separated the two germline ends. The CDR3 here is CASSRVGGRVDEQFF. The CDR3 nucleotides read TGTGCCAGCAGCCGCGTCGGGGGGCGAGTCGATGAGCAGTTCTTC.

J is TRBJ1-2 and V is TRBV7-9; 11 positions agree with TRBD1. With V trimmed by 1 base and J by 5 bases, 12 bases remained unmatched. There are 18 residues in the CDR3. Germline V gives CDR1 SEHNR, CDR2 FQNEAQ (reference sequence). As DNA, the CDR3 is TGTGCCAGCAGCTTAGGACCGAGTCGTGGGGACAGGGGGTATGGCTACACCTTC. Translation gives CASSLGPSRGDRGYGYTF.

The chain employs TRBV14 and TRBJ1-5; D gene ambiguous. Germline V gene lookup returns CDR1 SGHDN and CDR2 FVKESK. V shed 2 bases and J shed 2 bases, with 4 bases lying between them. This CDR3 has 13 amino acids. CDR3 DNA sequence: TGTGCCAGCAGCCAAACGGGCAATCAGCCCCAGCATTTT. The encoded protein is CASSQTGNQPQHF.